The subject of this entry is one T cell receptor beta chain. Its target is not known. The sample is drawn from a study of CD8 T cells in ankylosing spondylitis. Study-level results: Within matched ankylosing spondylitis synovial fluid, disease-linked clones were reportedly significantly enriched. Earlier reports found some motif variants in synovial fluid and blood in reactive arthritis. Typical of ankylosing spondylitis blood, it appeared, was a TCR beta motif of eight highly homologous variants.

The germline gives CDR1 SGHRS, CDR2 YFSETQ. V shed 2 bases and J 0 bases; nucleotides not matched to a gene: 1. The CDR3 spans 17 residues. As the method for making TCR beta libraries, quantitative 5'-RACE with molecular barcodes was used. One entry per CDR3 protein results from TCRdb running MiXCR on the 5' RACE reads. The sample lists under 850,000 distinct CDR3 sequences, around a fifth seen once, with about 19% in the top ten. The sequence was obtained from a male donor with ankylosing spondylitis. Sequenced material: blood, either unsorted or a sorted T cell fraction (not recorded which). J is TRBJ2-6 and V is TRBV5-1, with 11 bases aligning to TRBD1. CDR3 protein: CASSFGQGASGANVLTF. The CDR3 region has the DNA TGCGCCAGCAGCTTCGGACAGGGGGCCTCTGGGGCCAACGTCCTGACTTTC.